The 16 T cell receptor beta chains below all came from one sample that was sequenced in a study of regulatory T cells in long-lasting Graves disease. Library construction for TCR beta used iRepertoire HTBI primers and Arm-PCR of CDR3 regions. TCRdb re-analysed the multiplex PCR reads in MiXCR, keeping a single row per CDR3 protein. This repertoire shows approximately 400,000 distinct CDR3 sequences, about 15% found once; its top ten account for 16%. As for time point: newly diagnosed GD, antithyroid drugs for less than 3 months. With RNA extracted from PBMCs as input, the TCR library was made. These data also formed part of another study, on T cells in Graves' hyperthyroidism and ophthalmopathy.

The source was peripheral blood mononuclear cells (PBMCs), collected at new diagnosis, from a patient treated with antithyroid drugs. Receptor source: a woman aged 25 to 39 with Graves disease.

The chain uses TRBV6-1 and TRBJ1-1; D remains unclear. This CDR3 is 13 amino acids long. Germline CDR1 reads MNHNS; CDR2 reads SASEGT. Trimming removed 10 bases from V and 1 base from J, with 13 bases in between. The CDR3 DNA follows: TGTGCCACCCGGAGGGCCCAGAACACTGAAGCTTTCTTT. Protein sequence: CATRRAQNTEAFF.

The sample holds a few counts of this clonotype. This chain links TRBV19 with TRBJ1-1; 7 bases agree with TRBD1. The CDR3 is 17 amino acids. CDR1 and CDR2 from the germline V gene are LNHDA and SQIVND (reference sequence). J lost 5 bases, V lost 3 bases, and 15 bases had no gene match. CDR3 in amino acids: CASSIPPYRTGRTEAFF. CDR3 coding DNA: TGTGCCAGTAGTATCCCCCCCTATAGGACAGGAAGAACTGAAGCTTTCTTT.

This clonotype was recorded many times. This rearrangement joins TRBV7-2 to TRBJ2-7; perhaps TRBD2 as D (6 bases). V lost 5 bases and J lost 5, with 16 bases in between. Germline V gene lookup returns CDR1 SGHTA and CDR2 FQGNSA. The CDR3 runs to 14 residues. The CDR3 loop is CASSRQSERDEQYF. In DNA form, the CDR3 reads TGTGCCAGCAGCCGACAATCCGAGCGGGACGAGCAGTACTTC.

This clonotype was recorded only once. The rearrangement links TRBV14 to TRBJ2-3; TRBD2 aligns across 13 bases. With the DNA end fitting TRBJ2-1 better, the J assignment may be wrong. In germline, CDR1 is SGHDN, CDR2 FVKESK. The CDR3 extends over 15 amino acids. For the CDR3, the DNA is TGTGCCAGCTCATTAGCAGGACTAGCGGGAGTTGAGCAGTTCTTC. Its protein product is CASSLAGLAGVEQFF.

The chain links TRBV7-6 to TRBJ2-7, with 9 positions matching TRBD2. V was clipped by 0 bases and J by 3 bases; unmatched bases: 3. Germline assignment: CDR1 SGHVS and CDR2 FNYEAQ. The CDR3 is 15 residues long. The CDR3 sequence is CASSLAAGGLYEQYF. CDR3 nucleotide sequence: TGTGCCAGCAGCTTAGCTGCGGGAGGGCTCTACGAGCAGTACTTC.

The V and J genes are TRBV7-6 and TRBJ2-1, with 13 bases identical to TRBD2. J was trimmed by 10 bases and V by 1 base; bases with no gene match: 13. CDR3 length: 18 residues. Germline V gene sequence: CDR1 SGHVS, CDR2 FNYEAQ. CDR3 in amino acids: CASSLVTSGRAAGFEQFF. The DNA of the CDR3 is TGTGCCAGCAGCTTAGTTACTAGCGGGAGGGCCGCGGGGTTCGAGCAGTTCTTC.

Points on this clonotype: This likely stems from a read error, as it lies one base from a far larger clone. The chain is built from TRBV12-3 or TRBV12-4 and TRBJ2-2; 7 positions match TRBD1. The CDR3 loop spans 12 amino acids. CDR3: CAISGDRPKLFF. The CDR3 DNA sequence: TGTGCCATCAGTGGGGACAGACCGAAGCTGTTTTTT.

This clonotype has at least ten counts. This chain uses TRBV20-1 with TRBJ2-3; TRBD1 is a possible D gene (6 bases). Germline V CDR1 and CDR2: DFQATT, SNEGSKA (reference sequence). The CDR3 totals 16 residues. The germline V and J ends were trimmed by 0 bases and 1 base, with 14 bases remaining between them. This CDR3 reads CSARDPRGGGTDTQYF. The CDR3 nucleotides are TGCAGTGCTAGAGATCCCAGGGGTGGTGGCACAGATACGCAGTATTTT.

This clonotype was seen repeatedly, ten times or more. The V gene is TRBV5-1, the J gene TRBJ2-3; D remains ambiguous. Germline CDR1 is SGHRS and CDR2 is YFSETQ. V was cut by 0 bases and J by 4 bases, with 12 bases left in between. The CDR3 extends over 15 amino acids. The CDR3 here is CASSLEGTAPDTQYF. For the CDR3, the DNA is TGCGCCAGCAGCTTGGAGGGAACAGCACCAGATACGCAGTATTTT.

There are many counts of this clonotype. The chain combines TRBV5-1 with TRBJ2-7, with TRBD1 matching over 7 bases. The CDR3 length is 13 residues. Unmatched junction bases numbered 6, after V lost 6 bases and J lost 3 bases. The germline CDR1 and CDR2 sequences are SGHRS and YFSETQ. In DNA form, the CDR3 reads TGCGCCAGCACCCGACAGGGTAGCTACGAGCAGTACTTC. Its translation is CASTRQGSYEQYF.

This clonotype showed up many times. This chain joins TRBV11-3 and TRBJ2-6, with D perhaps matching TRBD2 (6 bases). The CDR3 loop spans 16 amino acids. V lost 8 bases, J lost 6 bases, and 20 bases lay in between. From germline, CDR1 is SGHNT and CDR2 YENEEA. CDR3 nucleotides: TGTGCCAGCGGTGGCGGGGCCGGCCCAGAGGCCAACGTCCTGACTTTC. Amino acid sequence: CASGGGAGPEANVLTF. Using reference TRBV11-3 and TRBJ2-6 for the parts outside the CDR3, the full variable domain is EAGVVQSPRYKIIEKKQPVAFWCNPISGHNTLYWYLQNLGQGPELLIRYENEEAVDDSQLPKDRFSAERLKGVDSTLKIQPAELGDSAVYLCASGGGAGPEANVLTFGAGSRLTVL.

In this sample, this clonotype turned up many times. The rearrangement links TRBV2 to TRBJ2-1; maybe TRBD1 (5 bases). Deletions cut 6 bases from V and 3 bases from J, with 6 bases between. The CDR3 spans 12 residues. Per germline, CDR1 SNHLY and CDR2 FYNNEI. The CDR3 loop reads CASRDNYNEQFF. The CDR3, as DNA: TGTGCCAGCAGGGACAACTACAATGAGCAGTTCTTC.

This clonotype was seen ten or more times. The V call is TRBV12-3 or TRBV12-4, the J call TRBJ2-7; 9 bases line up with TRBD1. Unmatched junction bases numbered 8, after V lost 6 bases and J lost 2 bases. The CDR3 is made up of 15 amino acids. The CDR3 sequence: CASSPQDRGTYEQYF. CDR3 nucleotide sequence: TGTGCCAGCAGCCCTCAGGACAGGGGTACCTACGAGCAGTACTTC.

This clonotype appeared many times. CDR3 amino acids: CASSYRGGASDTQYF. The CDR3 region has the DNA TGTGCCAGCAGCTACCGCGGGGGGGCCTCGGATACGCAGTATTTT. The rearrangement uses TRBV7-9 and TRBJ2-3, with 9 positions matching TRBD2. V trimming: 4 bases; J trimming: 6 bases; junction bases outside the gene matches: 8. The CDR3 is made up of 15 amino acids. Germline values: CDR1 SEHNR, CDR2 FQNEAQ (reference sequence).

This clonotype was seen ten or more times. The chain links TRBV6-5 to TRBJ1-2; 8 bases line up with TRBD1. The CDR3 extends over 15 amino acids. The V gene's germline CDR1 is MNHEY and CDR2 SVGAGI. After removal of 0 bases from V and 4 bases from J, the junction contained 4 bases not matched to a gene. CDR3 nucleotide sequence: TGTGCCAGCAGTTACTCGACAGGGGAGCCCTATGGCTACACCTTC. The encoded protein is CASSYSTGEPYGYTF.

This clonotype has a count of ten or more. This chain uses TRBV29-1 with TRBJ2-5; D call uncertain. Trimming shortened V by 5 bases and J by 2 bases, and 9 bases separated the two germline ends. From germline, CDR1 is SQVTM and CDR2 ANQGSEA. The CDR3 runs 12 residues. The CDR3 DNA reads TGCAGCGTTTCTGTGTCTCAAGAGACCCAGTACTTC. As protein: CSVSVSQETQYF.